What follows describes a single TCR beta chain. Its binding antigen is unknown. Base quality data are lacking; no much larger clone is found one base away. The source of the sample is a study of T cell repertoires in cytomegalovirus infection (dated by TCRdb to about 2019). At the level of the whole study: Peptide stimulations targeted recently identified HLA-C-restricted CMV epitopes, whose presentation resists viral immunomodulation, together with well-studied HLA-B-restricted epitopes. Donor HLA type was relevant to the analysis, as public TCR beta signatures indicated carriage of CMV infection together with the matching HLA type. Overall study outcomes, separate from this receptor: The ex vivo response was dominated by HLA-C-restricted CMV-specific TCR beta clonotypes, and the single most frequent clonotype in two of eight donors was supplied by these HLA-C-restricted clonotypes. In both this cohort and an independent cohort of 352 donors, the cumulative frequency of public TCR beta family members distinguished carriers of CMV infection plus the relevant HLA type.

The listed sequencing device is Illumina HiSeq 1500. In-frame beta chains were kept once TCRdb had trimmed the public reads at Q25 with fastp and called clones with MiXCR. Rows are unified per CDR3 protein, each entry keeping the most common DNA and genes. For this sample there are roughly 700,000 distinct CDR3 sequences; roughly 33% appear just once. 18% of the sample lies in the top ten. What this sample's treatment or condition label stands for: in vitro stimulation with specific CMV peptide epitopes to enrich CMV-specific T cells. Looking up the germline V gene yields CDR1 MNHNS and CDR2 SASEGT. V loses 2 bases of germline sequence and J loses 5 bases, and the interval between the two ends is 15 bases. Inclusive of the bounding cysteine and phenylalanine, the CDR3 is 15 residues long. Only the CDR3 region is kept as DNA, spanning 45 bases read in frame from base 1.

The sequence is built from TRBV6-1 and TRBJ1-1; the D gene cannot be resolved reliably. This clonotype originated in a human donor in good health (CMV status not recorded). Some clones in this sample may be carry-over from other donors' samples. Sample: cultured PBMCs, taken from culture after CMV antigen stimulation. The nucleotide sequence reads as follows: TGTGCCAGCAGTGAATTCGCCGGTATTGGGACTGAAGCTTTCTTT. Translated, it reads CASSEFAGIGTEAFF.